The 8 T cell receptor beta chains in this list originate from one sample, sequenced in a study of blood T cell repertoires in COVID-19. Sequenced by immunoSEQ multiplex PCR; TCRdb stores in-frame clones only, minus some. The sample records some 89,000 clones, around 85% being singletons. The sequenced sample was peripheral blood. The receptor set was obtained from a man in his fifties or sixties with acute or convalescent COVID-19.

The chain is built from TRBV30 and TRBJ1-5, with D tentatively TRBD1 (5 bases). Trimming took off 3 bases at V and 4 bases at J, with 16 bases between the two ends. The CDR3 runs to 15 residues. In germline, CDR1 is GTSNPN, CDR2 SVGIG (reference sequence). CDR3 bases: TGTGCCTGGAGCCCTATGAGGTCAGGGAATCAGCCCCAGCATTTT. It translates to CAWSPMRSGNQPQHF.

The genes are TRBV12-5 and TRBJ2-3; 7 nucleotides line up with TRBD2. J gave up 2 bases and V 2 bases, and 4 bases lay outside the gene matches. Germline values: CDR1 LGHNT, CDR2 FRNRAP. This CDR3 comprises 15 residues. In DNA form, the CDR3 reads TGTGCTAGTGGTTTGACCAGCGGGATCACAGATACGCAGTATTTT. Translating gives CASGLTSGITDTQYF.

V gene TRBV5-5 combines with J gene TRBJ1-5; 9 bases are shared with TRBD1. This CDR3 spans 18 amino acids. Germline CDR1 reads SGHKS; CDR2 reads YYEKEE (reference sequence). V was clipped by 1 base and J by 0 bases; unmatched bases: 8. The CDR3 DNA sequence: TGTGCCAGCAGCTTGACCCCTTGGACAGGGGATAGCAATCAGCCCCAGCATTTT. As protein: CASSLTPWTGDSNQPQHF.

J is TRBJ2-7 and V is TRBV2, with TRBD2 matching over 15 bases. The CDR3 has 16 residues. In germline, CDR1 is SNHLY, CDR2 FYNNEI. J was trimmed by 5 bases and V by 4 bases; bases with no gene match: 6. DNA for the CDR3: TGTGCCAGCAGTGCCGGGACTAGCGGGAGGCCCCACGAGCAGTACTTC. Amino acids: CASSAGTSGRPHEQYF.

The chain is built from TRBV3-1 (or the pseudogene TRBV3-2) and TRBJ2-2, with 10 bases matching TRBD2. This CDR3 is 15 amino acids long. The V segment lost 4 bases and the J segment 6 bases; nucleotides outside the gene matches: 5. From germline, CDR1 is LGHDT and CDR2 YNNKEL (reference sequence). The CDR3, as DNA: TGTGCCAGCAGCCGCTTGGGACTAGCGCCCGGGGAGCTGTTTTTT. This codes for CASSRLGLAPGELFF.

CDR3 amino acids: CASSLWEGWSGANVLTF. The CDR3 DNA reads as TGTGCCAGCAGCTTGTGGGAGGGTTGGTCTGGGGCCAACGTCCTGACTTTC. The V and J genes are TRBV5-5 and TRBJ2-6; TRBD2 matches 7 bases. This CDR3 comprises 17 residues. Germline CDR1 and CDR2: SGHKS and YYEKEE (reference sequence). V trimming: 1 base; J trimming: 1 base; junction bases outside the gene matches: 5.

The CDR3 bases are TGTGCCAGCAGCCTGGGGGCACAGGGCTACTATGGCTACACCTTC. Its protein is CASSLGAQGYYGYTF. V gene TRBV27 combines with J gene TRBJ1-2, with a weak D call TRBD1 (6 bases). With 6 bases removed from V and 3 bases from J, the gap between germline ends came to 17 bases. Germline V gene sequence: CDR1 MNHEY, CDR2 SMNVEV (reference sequence). This CDR3 comprises 15 residues.

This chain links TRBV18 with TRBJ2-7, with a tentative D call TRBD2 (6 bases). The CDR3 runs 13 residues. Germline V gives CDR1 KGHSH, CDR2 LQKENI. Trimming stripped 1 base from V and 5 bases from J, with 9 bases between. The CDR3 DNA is TGTGCCAGCTCACCACGGAGGGGCAACGAGCAGTACTTC. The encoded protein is CASSPRRGNEQYF.